The text below deals with one TCR beta chain. One Seattle source followed patients from active infection through their disease course. How the authors handled the data: Estimates of nucleated cell counts were drawn from the amplification of reference gene primers. Clones were read by immunoSEQ multiplex PCR, and TCRdb kept only the in-frame ones, dropping some. V and J calls and clone size are those listed in that table; D and trimming were worked out from the DNA. Among tens of thousands of clones, roughly 87% were seen once, and the ten largest hold approximately 45%. These data come from a study of blood T cell repertoires in COVID-19. V dropped 1 base and J dropped 6; count of bases not matched to a gene: 7. The CDR3 spans 16 residues. The germline gives CDR1 SGHVS, CDR2 FNYEAQ.

Input material: peripheral blood. The TCR comes from a woman in her fifties or sixties with COVID-19, enrolled during active disease. The rearrangement uses TRBV7-6 and TRBJ2-2; TRBD1 agrees at 8 bases. CDR3 DNA: TGTGCCAGCAGCTTAGGGCAGGGGGCTCAGGCCGGGGAGCTGTTTTTT. Amino acid sequence: CASSLGQGAQAGELFF.